This TCR beta chain was profiled in a study of T-cell reconstitution after alpha-beta-depleted transplantation in children. General study results and limits: T cells produced anew were the main source of T-cell counts and diversity one year after transplant. As was reported, about two months after transplant, alpha-beta T cells came from several hundred expanded graft clones. Some patients owed their high day-60 TCRbeta diversity to surviving recipient T cells and thymic progenitors.

The library targeted TCRbeta and was prepared with unique molecular identifiers. TCRdb reanalysed the PCR reads using MiXCR and keeps one entry per CDR3 protein. This table has roughly 200,000 distinct CDR3 sequences, approximately 6.9% appearing once. In this sample, this clonotype turned up many times. The target antigen is unknown. Here the sequenced sample was PBMCs, taken before TCRalphabeta/CD19-depleted stem cell transplant. This sequence originates from a boy aged 2 to 10 with acute lymphoblastic leukemia, due to receive a stem cell transplant.

The CDR3 region has the DNA TGTGCCAGCAGTTTATGGGGTAGCGGGACAGGCCGGGACCGGGTTAACATTCAGTACTTC. Its translation is CASSLWGSGTGRDRVNIQYF. The chain is built from TRBV28 and TRBJ2-4, with D perhaps matching TRBD1 or TRBD2 (8 bases each). CDR3 length: 20 residues. Germline loops: CDR1 MDHEN, CDR2 SYDVKM. V was trimmed by 0 bases and J by 7 bases, leaving 28 bases between them.